The present TCR beta chain was sequenced within a study of T cell changes during pregnancy in multiple sclerosis (dated by TCRdb to about 2019). About the investigation overall: In women with multiple sclerosis, the researchers looked at how the T cell repertoire shifted as pregnancy progressed.

Deletion took 1 base off V and 0 bases off J, with a span of 6 bases between the germline ends. Taken from the germline V gene, the CDR1 and CDR2 loops are LGHNA and YNFKEQ. Taken from cysteine to phenylalanine, the CDR3 has 14 residues. The entry retains the CDR3 DNA only, 42 bases that are in frame from base 1. Of note for this clone: The antigen it recognizes is unknown. No base qualities exist here, and no much larger clone lies one base off it.

The library was produced with the immunoSEQ multiplex PCR assay. Sourced from immuneACCESS, this table was stored by TCRdb with only in-frame sequences that have V and J called. A share of the clones is absent; for the studies checked, an unresolved V gene accounts for under half, and the remainder has no known explanation. The sample table shows approximately 9,000 clones, and about 83% are seen once. Around a sixth of the sample goes to the ten largest clones. This sequence originates from a female donor in good health, enrolled as a control in a pregnancy study. Here the chain combines TRBV4-2 and TRBJ1-1, and the D gene may be TRBD1, 5 bases matching. The specimen comprised CD8+ T cells from peripheral blood mononuclear cells, sampled in the third trimester of pregnancy. The sequence in DNA is TGTGCCAGCAGCCAAGCGACAGTGAACACTGAAGCTTTCTTT. Its product reads: CASSQATVNTEAFF.